This T cell receptor beta chain came from a study of cytomegalovirus exposure and HLA in healthy donors (dated by TCRdb to about 2017). With regard to the full study: According to a later analysis, one platform produced both the roughly 110 validation repertoires and the 670 or so repertoires of the first cohort. The study was designed to test whether signatures of past pathogen exposure could be identified by cataloging public T cell receptors. Besides the first cohort of 666 subjects, a separate validation cohort made up of about 120 different subjects was used. To predict cytomegalovirus infection status, the study combined high-throughput TCR immunosequencing, statistical association of individual TCRs with disease status, and machine learning. On the study overall, not on this receptor specifically: A total of around 150 TCR beta chains were listed by the study as associated with cytomegalovirus. In vitro tests confirmed that three of the cytomegalovirus-associated TCR beta chains recognize cytomegalovirus antigens. The authors suggested that the approach could potentially be generalized to other disease states and immunological phenotypes. The classifier was reported to diagnose cytomegalovirus status with high specificity and sensitivity in both the original cohort and the validation cohort. Across donors, most TCR sequences were observed very rarely, whereas some public TCRs were present in many individuals. Subsequent analysis determined that TCRs grouped into clusters in the first cohort also showed a tendency toward co-occurrence across the 90 to 150 validation repertoires, and 85% to 95% of cluster scores exceeded 0. The validation cohort had no HLA typing available for a later analysis, so co-occurrence within that cohort was assessed over all 130 or so repertoires.

The library was produced with the immunoSEQ multiplex PCR assay. Turning to the authors' computational methods: A statistical classification framework was built to diagnose cytomegalovirus status from the catalog of TCR beta chain sequences. The clones in this table, taken by TCRdb from immuneACCESS, are in-frame only. Not every clone is retained; where verified, under half of the shortfall comes from an unresolved V gene, and the cause of the rest is unknown. That table is the source of V, J and clone size, and D and trimming were worked out from the DNA. This sample lists about 150,000 clones; 86% were detected once. The ten largest clones take up around 2.1% of the sample. The donors belonged to the validation cohort of about 110 subjects, which was separate from the approximately 700-subject first cohort. Of note for this clone: It has no known antigen specificity. No base qualities exist here, and no much larger clone lies one base off it.

The specimen sequenced was PBMCs. The sequence came from a human donor in good health.

The DNA is as follows: TGTGCCACCAGCAGAGTCCGACTAGCGGGAGTTAGCACAGATACGCAGTATTTT. It is translated as CATSRVRLAGVSTDTQYF. The rearranged chain carries TRBV15 and TRBJ2-3, and TRBD2 aligns with 12 junction nucleotides. The CDR3, from cysteine to phenylalanine, totals 18 residues. Solely the CDR3 DNA is kept, with 54 bases framed from the first base. Relative to germline, V is missing 1 base and J is missing 0 bases, with 5 bases of the junction outside any gene match. According to the germline V gene (reference sequence), CDR1 reads LNHNV and CDR2 reads YYDKDF.